The T cell receptor beta chain under discussion was sequenced for a study of blood T cell repertoires in COVID-19. Authors' analysis steps: Amplified reference gene primers provided the basis for estimating nucleated cell counts. Only in-frame clones appear in the TCRdb table, and some are missing; sequencing was by immunoSEQ multiplex PCR. The V and J calls and clone size are taken from that table; D and trimming were inferred from the DNA. The data show 200,000 to 250,000 clones, 70% to 90% seen once. V was trimmed by 4 bases and J by 4 bases, leaving 16 bases between them. CDR1 is SQVTM and CDR2 is ANQGSEA in the germline V gene. The CDR3 extends over 14 amino acids. A single count supports this clone.

This chain joins TRBV29-1 and TRBJ1-2, with D perhaps matching TRBD1 (5 bases). Specimen: PBMCs or T cells enriched from blood (not recorded which). The TCR sequence derives from a middle-aged woman with acute COVID-19. CDR3 region: CSVVAGAGSYGYTF. CDR3 nucleotides: TGCAGCGTTGTCGCTGGGGCAGGTAGCTATGGCTACACCTTC.